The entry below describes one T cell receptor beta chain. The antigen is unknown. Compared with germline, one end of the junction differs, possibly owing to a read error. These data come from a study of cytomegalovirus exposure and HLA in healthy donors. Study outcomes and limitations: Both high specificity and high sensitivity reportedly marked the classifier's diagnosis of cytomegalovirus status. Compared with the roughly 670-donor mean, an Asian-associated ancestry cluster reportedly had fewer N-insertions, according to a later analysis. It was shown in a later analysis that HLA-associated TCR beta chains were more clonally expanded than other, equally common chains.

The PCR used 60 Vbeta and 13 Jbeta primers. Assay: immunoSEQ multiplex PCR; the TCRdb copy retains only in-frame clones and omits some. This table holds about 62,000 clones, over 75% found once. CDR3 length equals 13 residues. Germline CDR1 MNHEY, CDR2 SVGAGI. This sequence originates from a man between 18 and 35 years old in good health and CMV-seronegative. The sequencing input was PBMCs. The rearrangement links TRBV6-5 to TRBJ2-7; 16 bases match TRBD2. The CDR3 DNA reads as TGTGCCAGCAGTACGGGACTAGCGGGGGGGCTGGTCTTC. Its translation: CASSTGLAGGLVF.